This T cell receptor beta chain is from a study of shared clonotypes between healthy human individuals. The method was immunoSEQ multiplex PCR; TCRdb's version includes in-frame clones alone and lacks a portion of them. In the table there are approximately 1.5 million clones, approximately 98.5% of which are singletons. The study enrolled healthy HIV-negative adults without recent acute infections or vaccinations as donors. Investigators divided CD4+ cells into CD45RA+ naive and CD45RA-negative memory subsets. This CDR3 comprises 16 residues. V dropped 3 bases and J dropped 2; count of bases not matched to a gene: 10. Germline values: CDR1 SQVTM, CDR2 ANQGSEA.

The chain is built from TRBV29-1 and TRBJ2-1; the match to TRBD2 covers 7 bases. Sequenced input: naive CD4+ T cells sorted from blood. Subset meaning: CD45RA+ positively selected. The origin of this receptor is a man aged 25-45 years in good health. CDR3 amino acids: CSVELTWAGAYNEQFF. CDR3 DNA sequence: TGCAGCGTTGAGCTGACCTGGGCGGGAGCCTACAATGAGCAGTTCTTC.